Below are 14 T cell receptor beta chains sequenced from a single sample in a study of Graves' ophthalmopathy and Graves' hyperthyroidism. RNA served as the template for amplifying TCR beta CDR3 regions. First-round RT-PCR used HTBI primers; second-round multiplex PCR followed. One entry per CDR3 protein results from TCRdb running MiXCR on the multiplex PCR reads. The table includes around 1,000,000 distinct CDR3 sequences, 35% to 40% detected once. Sample: peripheral blood or thyroid tissue (not recorded which). The receptors originated from an adult man with Graves' hyperthyroidism.

The rearrangement joins TRBV20-1 to TRBJ2-7; TRBD1 matches 8 bases. This CDR3 is 13 amino acids long. The V gene end was trimmed by 4 bases and the J gene end by 7 bases; junction bases not matched to a gene: 9. The V gene's germline CDR1 is DFQATT and CDR2 SNEGSKA (reference sequence). The CDR3 protein is CSATRDRRDEQYF. Here the CDR3 DNA reads TGCAGTGCTACCCGGGACAGGAGGGATGAGCAGTACTTC.

This clonotype was counted at least ten times. The V and J genes are TRBV19 and TRBJ1-2; D gene ambiguous. CDR3 length: 15 residues. Germline V gene lookup returns CDR1 LNHDA and CDR2 SQIVND (reference sequence). V lost 9 bases and J lost 1, with 18 bases in between. CDR3 in DNA: TGTGCCAGCCAACTCGGACGGAAGATTAACTATGGCTACACCTTC. Translating it yields CASQLGRKINYGYTF.

This CDR3 is CASRKGRGKAFF. As DNA, the CDR3 is TGTGCCAGTAGAAAGGGACGAGGGAAAGCTTTCTTT. The chain couples TRBV19 to TRBJ1-1, with D possibly being TRBD1 (5 bases). V lost 6 bases and J lost 9, with 14 bases in between. CDR3 size: 12 residues. Germline V CDR1 and CDR2: LNHDA, SQIVND (reference sequence).

This clonotype showed up many times. The CDR3 reads CSAELLAGGGELFF. As DNA, the CDR3 is TGCAGCGCCGAGTTACTAGCGGGAGGCGGGGAGCTGTTTTTT. The chain carries TRBV29-1 and TRBJ2-2; 12 bases agree with TRBD2. Germline values: CDR1 SQVTM, CDR2 ANQGSEA. CDR3 length: 14 amino acids. J was trimmed by 7 bases and V by 7 bases; bases with no gene match: 7.

The rearrangement links TRBV7-3 to TRBJ2-5; TRBD1 matches at 7 bases. The CDR3 consists of 15 residues. Germline V gene lookup returns CDR1 SGHTA and CDR2 FQGTGA. Losses at the gene ends were 6 bases for V and 2 bases for J; bases not matched to a gene: 9. CDR3 loop: CASRSGTETQETQYF. In nucleotides, the CDR3 is TGTGCCAGCAGGTCTGGGACAGAGACTCAAGAGACCCAGTACTTC.

The V call is TRBV30, the J call TRBJ1-2; the D is unclear. The CDR3 covers 13 residues. The ends were cut back, 1 base at V and 4 bases at J, with 10 bases in the middle. CDR1 and CDR2 from the germline V gene are GTSNPN and SVGIG (reference sequence). This CDR3 is CAWSAENRYGYTF. The DNA of the CDR3 is TGTGCCTGGAGTGCGGAAAACCGCTATGGCTACACCTTC.

The rearrangement uses TRBV7-2 and TRBJ1-2, with TRBD1 matching over 7 bases. The germline CDR1 and CDR2 sequences are SGHTA and FQGNSA. V trimming: 2 bases; J trimming: 9 bases; junction bases outside the gene matches: 15. This CDR3 contains 16 residues. The chain's CDR3 is CASSLFSRQGADCYTF. CDR3 in DNA: TGTGCCAGCAGCTTATTTTCCCGACAGGGAGCGGATTGCTACACCTTC.

This clonotype showed up many times. V and J are TRBV29-1 and TRBJ2-2; D is undetermined. This CDR3 comprises 13 residues. Trimming cost V 4 bases and J 1 base, with 7 bases left between them. Germline CDR1 and CDR2: SQVTM and ANQGSEA. For the CDR3, the DNA is TGCAGCGTTGCTGGGCAGAACACCGGGGAGCTGTTTTTT. It is translated as CSVAGQNTGELFF.

Note on this clonotype: As the CDR3 is not closed by the conserved phenylalanine or tryptophan, this likely results from a read error. It is unclear where the CDR3 begins or ends on the DNA, so no DNA is shown, and the CDR3 is as TCRdb lists it. The J gene is TRBJ2-2, the V gene TRBV20-1; the table's TRBD2 call for D was not verified on the DNA. From its first to its last residue, the CDR3 has 9 amino acids. The germline V gene has CDR1 DFQATT and CDR2 SNEGSKA (reference sequence). CDR3 region: CSARDAGRG.

This rearrangement joins TRBV7-2 to TRBJ1-2; tentative D call: TRBD1 (6 bases). In germline, CDR1 is SGHTA, CDR2 FQGNSA. Trimming stripped 7 bases from V and 3 bases from J, with 12 bases between. This CDR3 comprises 13 residues. The CDR3 coding sequence is TGTGCCAGCAACGCGGGGGGCGACTATGGCTACACCTTC. This translates into CASNAGGDYGYTF.

On this clonotype itself: A junction boundary mismatches the germline segment, possibly from a read error. The gene calls are TRBV7-8 and TRBJ2-5; D call uncertain. The CDR3 covers 11 residues. Germline V lookup: CDR1 SGHVS, CDR2 FQNEAQ. CDR3 sequence: CASSIQENQYF. In DNA form, the CDR3 reads TGTGCCAGCAGCATTCAAGAGAACCAGTACTTC.

The chain recombines TRBV14 with TRBJ2-7; 8 bases align to TRBD2. The V and J ends lost 4 bases and 6 bases, in that order; junction bases with no gene match: 11. This CDR3 region has 15 residues. Germline assignment: CDR1 SGHDN and CDR2 FVKESK. CDR3 sequence: CASSPPGLEFLEQYF. As DNA, the CDR3 is TGTGCCAGCAGCCCCCCGGGACTAGAATTTCTCGAGCAGTACTTC.

The V call is TRBV27, the J call TRBJ2-7, with 7 bases that match TRBD1. The CDR3 loop spans 15 amino acids. CDR1 is MNHEY and CDR2 is SMNVEV in the germline V gene (reference sequence). Trimming took 2 bases from V and 2 from J; bases not matched to a gene: 6. CDR3 loop: CASSLQGDRTYEQYF. The CDR3, as DNA: TGTGCCAGCAGTTTACAGGGGGACCGGACCTACGAGCAGTACTTC.

As for this clonotype: The junction differs from germline at one of its ends, possibly a read error. The chain links TRBV7-2 to TRBJ2-2; 10 bases agree with TRBD2. CDR1 and CDR2 from the germline V gene are SGHTA and FQGNSA. The CDR3 has 19 amino acids. The CDR3: CASSQDLASGRSGAGELFF. CDR3 coding DNA: TGCGCCAGCAGCCAAGATCTCGCTAGCGGGAGATCGGGGGCTGGGGAGCTGTTTTTT.